This T cell receptor (beta chain) was identified during a study of siplizumab effects on memory and regulatory T cells. Assay used: immunoSEQ multiplex PCR; TCRdb lists only in-frame clones, some missing. The profile covers roughly 93,000 clones, with about 95% appearing a single time and roughly 1.3% taken by the ten largest. V lost 0 bases and J lost 3, with 23 bases in between. CDR3 length: 19 residues. CDR1 and CDR2 from the germline V gene are LNHDA and SQIVND (reference sequence). The genes are TRBV19 and TRBJ1-2; no clear D gene. The receptor was derived from a human donor in good health. The sample consisted of non-Treg CD4+ T cells sorted from blood. The CDR3 loop is CASSIDRNRVPTSYYGYTF. The CDR3 DNA sequence: TGTGCCAGTAGTATAGATCGTAATAGGGTCCCAACTTCCTACTATGGCTACACCTTC. Using reference TRBV19 and TRBJ1-2 for the parts outside the CDR3, the full variable domain is DGGITQSPKYLFRKEGQNVTLSCEQNLNHDAMYWYRQDPGQGLRLIYYSQIVNDFQKGDIAEGYSVSREKKESFPLTVTSAQKNPTAFYLCASSIDRNRVPTSYYGYTFGSGTRLTVV.